This T cell receptor beta chain was sequenced during a study of CD8 T cells in Susac syndrome. In the study overall: When their blood was taken, patients with Susac syndrome were therapy-naive, taking corticosteroids, or taking intravenous immunoglobulin alone.

After removal of 4 bases from V and 7 bases from J, the junction contained 9 bases not matched to a gene. Germline-derived CDR1 and CDR2 are MGHDK and SYGVNS. This CDR3 region has 15 residues. With random hexamers, about 0.45 to 1 ug RNA was reverse transcribed. In TCRdb, the immunoSEQ multiplex PCR reads were re-called with MiXCR into one record per CDR3 protein. The sample shows more than 150,000 distinct CDR3 sequences, 85% to 95% of them seen only once. The genes are TRBV25-1 and TRBJ2-3; TRBD2 aligns across 9 bases. The sample comprised CD4+ T cells from PBMCs. The origin of this receptor is a human donor with Susac syndrome. This CDR3 reads CASSGLGAGGHTQYF. Written as DNA, the CDR3 is TGTGCCAGCAGTGGCCTCGGAGCGGGGGGACATACGCAGTATTTT. Combining the CDR3 with reference TRBV25-1 and TRBJ2-3 gives the whole variable domain EADIYQTPRYLVIGTGKKITLECSQTMGHDKMYWYQQDPGMELHLIHYSYGVNSTEKGDLSSESTVSRIRTEHFPLTLESARPSHTSQYLCASSGLGAGGHTQYFGPGTRLTVL.